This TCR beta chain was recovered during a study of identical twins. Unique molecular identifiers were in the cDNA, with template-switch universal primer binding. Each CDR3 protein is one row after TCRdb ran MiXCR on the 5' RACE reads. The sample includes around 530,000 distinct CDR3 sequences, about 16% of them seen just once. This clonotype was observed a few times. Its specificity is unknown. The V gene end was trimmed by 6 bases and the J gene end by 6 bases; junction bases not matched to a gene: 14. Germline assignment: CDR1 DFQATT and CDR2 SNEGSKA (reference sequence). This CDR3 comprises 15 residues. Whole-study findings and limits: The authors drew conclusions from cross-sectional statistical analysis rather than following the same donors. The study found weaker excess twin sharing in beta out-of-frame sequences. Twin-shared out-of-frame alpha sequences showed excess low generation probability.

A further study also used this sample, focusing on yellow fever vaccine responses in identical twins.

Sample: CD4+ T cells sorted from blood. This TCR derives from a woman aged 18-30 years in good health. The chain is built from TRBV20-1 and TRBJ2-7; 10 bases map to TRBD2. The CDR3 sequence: CSAAWQAGGRGEQYF. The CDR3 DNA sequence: TGCAGTGCCGCCTGGCAAGCGGGAGGGCGCGGCGAGCAGTACTTC.